This T cell receptor beta chain comes out of a study of shared clonotypes between healthy human individuals. Turning to the study itself: Each donor contributed plates that comprised three CD4 naive, three CD4 memory, two CD8 naive and one CD8 memory.

About this clone: What it recognizes is unknown.

Study-wide results and limits: Generally, naive subsets (rather than memory subsets) showed larger estimated richness. Clonotype sharing levels among donors were expected to vary with sequencing depth.

Sequencing was performed with immunoSEQ multiplex PCR; in TCRdb, only in-frame clones are kept and a portion is missing. The top ten clones hold approximately 0.13% of a sample with 2 million to 2.5 million clones, roughly 95% of them seen once. The ends lost 7 bases at V and 6 bases at J; junction bases unmatched: 12. Germline CDR1 and CDR2: SGHAT and FQNNGV. This CDR3 spans 16 amino acids. This sequence was found in a man between 18 and 29 years old in good health. This sequence joins TRBV11-2 and TRBJ2-7; 13 bases match TRBD2. Material: naive CD4+ T cells sorted from blood. The sample's subset: CD45RA+ positively selected. This CDR3 is CASNIELAGGPGEQYF. DNA for the CDR3: TGTGCCAGCAACATCGAACTAGCGGGAGGGCCCGGCGAGCAGTACTTC.